The 29 T cell receptor beta chains below were found in one sample sequenced in a study of beta chain features in type 1 diabetes. Investigators reverse transcribed all isolated RNA, so they sequenced expressed TCRB transcripts. Sequencing used immunoSEQ multiplex PCR; TCRdb keeps in-frame clones, though not all of them. The table shows roughly 300,000 clones, with around 9% occurring only once. The study's findings and limits: Moderate yet significant TCRB CDR3 shortening was seen in Type 1 diabetes patients in all four CD4+ subsets.

No antigen has been identified for these receptors. The sequencing input was central memory CD4+ T cells from blood. These receptors were obtained from a man younger than 45 with type 1 diabetes.

This clone was found a few times. The CDR3 here is CASSLLADGGNQPQHF. In nucleotides, the CDR3 is TGTGCCAGCAGTTTACTGGCGGACGGAGGTAATCAGCCCCAGCATTTT. The V call is TRBV6-5, the J call TRBJ1-5; D is uncertain. The CDR3 sequence is 16 residues long. The V and J ends lost 4 bases and 4 bases respectively, with 17 bases between them. CDR1 is MNHEY, CDR2 SVGAGI, per germline.

There are a few counts of this clone. CDR3 sequence reads: CASSRGWGPNTGELFF. The CDR3 coding sequence is TGTGCCAGCAGCCGGGGATGGGGGCCGAACACCGGGGAGCTGTTTTTT. The rearrangement joins TRBV7-2 to TRBJ2-2, with D perhaps matching TRBD1 (6 bases). The CDR3 covers 16 residues. With 5 bases removed from V and 0 bases from J, the gap between germline ends came to 13 bases. The germline V gene encodes CDR1 SGHTA and CDR2 FQGNSA. The entire variable domain, with the rest obtained from reference TRBV7-2 and TRBJ2-2, is as follows: GAGVSQSPSNKVTEKGKDVELRCDPISGHTALYWYRQSLGQGLEFLIYFQGNSAPDKSGLPSDRFSAERTGGSVSTLTIQRTQQEDSAVYLCASSRGWGPNTGELFFGEGSRLTVL.

A few counts support this clone. V usage is TRBV2 and J usage is TRBJ2-7, with TRBD2 matching over 14 bases. The ends lost 5 bases at V and 3 bases at J; junction bases unmatched: 6. Germline loops: CDR1 SNHLY, CDR2 FYNNEI. The CDR3 is 16 residues long. CDR3 nucleotides: TGTGCCAGCAGTCTGGGACTAGCGGGGGACCACTACGAGCAGTACTTC. It translates to CASSLGLAGDHYEQYF.

This clone appeared a few times. The rearrangement joins TRBV28 to TRBJ1-4; 8 bases are a match to TRBD1. Germline V gene sequence: CDR1 MDHEN, CDR2 SYDVKM. The V gene end was trimmed by 1 base and the J gene end by 6 bases; junction bases not matched to a gene: 4. This CDR3 comprises 15 residues. The CDR3, as DNA: TGTGCCAGCAGTTTATCGCAGGGGGCCCATGAAAAACTGTTTTTT. It translates to CASSLSQGAHEKLFF.

V is TRBV27 and J is TRBJ1-6, with D possibly matching TRBD1 (5 bases). The V end lost 6 bases, the J end lost 6 bases, and 18 bases lay between the germline ends. Germline V gene sequence: CDR1 MNHEY, CDR2 SMNVEV (reference sequence). The CDR3 consists of 16 residues. The CDR3 region is CASSPRTSRGNSPLHF. The CDR3 coding sequence is TGTGCCAGCAGCCCGAGGACATCACGGGGTAATTCACCCCTCCACTTT.

This clone showed up many times. Other DNA sequences of this sample code for an identical CDR3. The chain is built from TRBV6-1 and TRBJ2-5; perhaps TRBD1 as D (5 bases). With 6 bases removed from V and 5 bases from J, the gap between germline ends came to 10 bases. The germline CDR1 and CDR2 sequences are MNHNS and SASEGT. This CDR3 has 12 amino acids. CDR3 region: CASSRVRETQYF. The CDR3 region has the DNA TGTGCCAGCAGCAGGGTTCGGGAGACCCAGTACTTC.

The sample holds a few counts of this clone. This rearrangement joins TRBV4-3 to TRBJ1-6; 9 positions agree with TRBD1. Germline lookup yields CDR1 LGHNA and CDR2 YSLEER. Unmatched junction bases numbered 2, after V lost 6 bases and J lost 5 bases. This CDR3 is 14 amino acids long. The CDR3 reads CASSRTGDNSPLHF. CDR3 nucleotide sequence: TGCGCCAGCAGTCGGACAGGGGATAATTCACCCCTCCACTTT.

V is TRBV14 and J is TRBJ2-3; 13 nucleotides line up with TRBD2. Germline V gene sequence: CDR1 SGHDN, CDR2 FVKESK. Germline trimming cut 4 bases from V and 4 bases from J; bases unmatched to any gene: 2. CDR3 size: 15 residues. The CDR3 sequence: CASSRLAGGSDTQYF. The CDR3 nucleotides are TGTGCCAGCAGCCGACTAGCGGGGGGTTCAGATACGCAGTATTTT.

The chain combines TRBV7-2 with TRBJ1-1; the match to TRBD1 covers 11 bases. Germline CDR1 is SGHTA and CDR2 is FQGNSA. The CDR3 is made up of 14 amino acids. After removal of 5 bases from V and 6 bases from J, the junction contained 5 bases not matched to a gene. The CDR3 DNA sequence: TGTGCCAGCAGCACCTGGACAGGGGGCCCTGAAGCTTTCTTT. Translated, it gives CASSTWTGGPEAFF. Using reference TRBV7-2 and TRBJ1-1 for the parts outside the CDR3, the full variable domain is GAGVSQSPSNKVTEKGKDVELRCDPISGHTALYWYRQSLGQGLEFLIYFQGNSAPDKSGLPSDRFSAERTGGSVSTLTIQRTQQEDSAVYLCASSTWTGGPEAFFGQGTRLTVV.

V is TRBV5-1 and J is TRBJ2-3; possible D gene TRBD1, 6 bases. The CDR3 spans 15 residues. CDR1 SGHRS and CDR2 YFSETQ come from the germline V gene. The V gene lost 3 bases and the J gene lost 3 bases, with 14 bases spanning the gap. CDR3 sequence (DNA): TGCGCCAGCAGCTATTCAGGGGTGGGGACAGATACGCAGTATTTT. This gives the protein CASSYSGVGTDTQYF.

This clone was detected many times. The V gene is TRBV11-2, the J gene TRBJ1-2, with a possible D match to TRBD1 (6 bases). Deletions cut 5 bases from V and 2 bases from J, with 9 bases between. This CDR3 is 13 amino acids long. CDR1 and CDR2 (germline): SGHAT, FQNNGV. The CDR3 sequence is CASSEDSNYGYTF. As DNA, the CDR3 is TGTGCCAGCAGCGAGGACAGCAACTATGGCTACACCTTC.

This clone showed up just a few times. The chain has TRBV9 and TRBJ1-2; D not resolved. With 4 bases removed from V and 3 bases from J, the gap between germline ends came to 13 bases. This CDR3 has 14 amino acids. Germline CDR1 reads SGDLS; CDR2 reads YYNGEE. CDR3 region: CASSPMTPDYGYTF. CDR3 DNA: TGTGCCAGCAGCCCAATGACGCCAGACTATGGCTACACCTTC.

This clone occurred many times. Other DNA sequences within the sample encode an identical CDR3. V gene TRBV18 combines with J gene TRBJ2-7; TRBD2 aligns across 12 bases. The CDR3 is 14 residues long. J lost 5 bases, V lost 2 bases, and 1 base had no gene match. Germline CDR1 KGHSH, CDR2 LQKENI. CDR3 coding DNA: TGTGCCAGCTCACCAAGACTAGCGGGGGACGAGCAGTACTTC. This codes for CASSPRLAGDEQYF.

V usage is TRBV6-5 and J usage is TRBJ2-1; D uncertain. Looked up from germline, CDR1 is MNHEY and CDR2 is SVGAGI. The CDR3 has 14 amino acids. V was clipped by 5 bases and J by 5 bases, with 13 bases between them. CDR3 in amino acids: CASSHRSADNEQFF. CDR3 DNA sequence: TGTGCCAGCAGTCACAGATCAGCTGACAATGAGCAGTTCTTC.

This rearrangement joins TRBV29-1 to TRBJ1-1; D possibly corresponds to TRBD1 (6 bases). V dropped 7 bases and J dropped 4 bases, with 16 bases sitting between them. Germline values: CDR1 SQVTM, CDR2 ANQGSEA. The CDR3 runs to 13 residues. CDR3 nucleotides: TGCAGCGGCCAAAAGGGGGGAAGCACTGAAGCTTTCTTT. It codes for CSGQKGGSTEAFF.

This clone was observed a handful of times. The chain combines TRBV28 with TRBJ1-5; the D gene is possibly TRBD1 (5 bases). Per germline, CDR1 MDHEN and CDR2 SYDVKM. V lost 5 bases and J 6 bases, leaving 17 bases between the germline ends. The CDR3 is made up of 15 amino acids. CDR3 amino acids: CASSLRAGYRQPQHF. The DNA for the CDR3 is TGTGCCAGCAGTCTGAGGGCAGGGTATCGTCAGCCCCAGCATTTT.

A few counts support this clone. Distinct nucleotide sequences in the sample also encode this CDR3. The chain joins TRBV27 to TRBJ2-7; 7 nucleotides agree with TRBD1. Per germline, CDR1 MNHEY and CDR2 SMNVEV (reference sequence). The CDR3 consists of 14 residues. Trimming removed 3 bases from V and 2 bases from J; junction bases left unmatched: 4. The CDR3 loop reads CASSFGRGTYEQYF. CDR3 DNA: TGTGCCAGCAGTTTCGGCAGGGGGACCTACGAGCAGTACTTC.

V is TRBV30 and J is TRBJ1-4; 7 nucleotides line up with TRBD1. After removal of 3 bases from V and 5 bases from J, the junction contained 6 bases not matched to a gene. The germline V gene has CDR1 GTSNPN and CDR2 SVGIG (reference sequence). The CDR3 loop spans 14 amino acids. CDR3 sequence reads: CAWRPQGSNEKLFF. For the CDR3, the DNA is TGTGCCTGGAGACCACAGGGGAGCAATGAAAAACTGTTTTTT.

The chain uses TRBV11-2 and TRBJ2-4; no definite D call. The length of the CDR3 is 12 residues. Germline CDR1 SGHAT, CDR2 FQNNGV. Trimming removed 6 bases from V and 7 bases from J, with 10 bases in between. This CDR3 is CASRGLENIQYF. The CDR3 coding sequence is TGTGCCAGCAGGGGGTTAGAGAACATTCAGTACTTC.

V usage is TRBV11-2 and J usage is TRBJ2-7; no clear D gene. The CDR3 extends over 14 amino acids. Germline V gives CDR1 SGHAT, CDR2 FQNNGV. Trimming removed 1 base at V and 3 bases at J, with 10 bases between. In nucleotides, the CDR3 is TGTGCCAGCAGCTTAGGCCAGATTAACTACGAGCAGTACTTC. Its protein product is CASSLGQINYEQYF.

This clone occurred a few times. The chain employs TRBV6-5 and TRBJ1-2; 8 nucleotides match TRBD1. This CDR3 comprises 15 residues. Germline V CDR1 and CDR2: MNHEY, SVGAGI. J gave up 7 bases and V 6 bases, and 13 bases lay outside the gene matches. The CDR3 sequence is CASSPRQGRVGGYTF. In DNA, the CDR3 is TGTGCCAGCAGCCCTCGACAGGGGAGGGTTGGTGGCTACACCTTC.

The chain carries TRBV28 and TRBJ2-7; D gene unclear. The V end was cut by 8 bases, the J end by 2 bases, with 16 bases between. The germline V gene encodes CDR1 MDHEN and CDR2 SYDVKM. The CDR3 length is 14 residues. CDR3 sequence (DNA): TGTGCCAGCGCTACCGGCGGCATCACCTACGAGCAGTACTTC. This sequence encodes CASATGGITYEQYF.

Of note for this clone: Within the sample, other DNA sequences also encode this same CDR3. The CDR3 is CASSFGETQYF. For the CDR3, the DNA is TGTGCCAGCAGCTTCGGGGAGACCCAGTACTTC. The chain couples TRBV7-2 to TRBJ2-5; D is unclear. Germline V gene sequence: CDR1 SGHTA, CDR2 FQGNSA. The CDR3 is 11 residues long. The V end lost 3 bases, the J end lost 5 bases, and 4 bases lay between the germline ends.

This clone was recorded at least ten times. Additional DNA sequences in this sample encode the identical CDR3. This chain joins TRBV7-9 and TRBJ2-7; D remains ambiguous. Germline V CDR1 and CDR2: SEHNR, FQNEAQ (reference sequence). Trimming stripped 5 bases from V and 3 bases from J, with 11 bases between. The CDR3 totals 13 residues. The CDR3: CASSPAARYEQYF. The CDR3 nucleotides read TGTGCCAGCAGCCCAGCCGCTCGCTACGAGCAGTACTTC.

This clone was detected a few times. The CDR3 is CASSNPLAEETQYF. For the CDR3, the DNA is TGTGCCAGCAGTAACCCACTAGCGGAAGAGACCCAGTACTTC. The V gene is TRBV6-6, the J gene TRBJ2-5, with TRBD2 identical over 8 bases. Germline V gene data show CDR1 as MNHNY and CDR2 as SVGAGI (reference sequence). The CDR3 totals 14 residues. The trim removed 5 bases at V and 3 bases at J, leaving 5 bases unmatched.

This chain links TRBV5-1 with TRBJ2-1; unclear D gene. Trimming cost V 0 bases and J 1 base, with 8 bases left between them. The CDR3 sequence is 15 residues long. Germline CDR1 reads SGHRS; CDR2 reads YFSETQ. The CDR3 region has the DNA TGCGCCAGCAGCTTGGCGGACCGTTCCTACAATGAGCAGTTCTTC. The encoded protein is CASSLADRSYNEQFF.

The J gene is TRBJ1-1, the V gene TRBV12-5; D gene ambiguous. The length of the CDR3 is 13 residues. Germline-derived CDR1 and CDR2 are LGHNT and FRNRAP. V lost 1 base to trimming and J lost 3 bases, with 6 bases between them. DNA of the CDR3: TGTGCTAGTGGTTTGGACGTTTACACTGAAGCTTTCTTT. Its translation is CASGLDVYTEAFF.

The V call is TRBV5-1, the J call TRBJ2-5; D could derive from TRBD1 or TRBD2 (5 bases each). Per germline, CDR1 SGHRS and CDR2 YFSETQ. The V end lost 3 bases, the J end lost 1 base, and 7 bases lay between the germline ends. This CDR3 comprises 13 residues. The CDR3 here is CASSWGSQETQYF. The CDR3 bases are TGCGCCAGCAGCTGGGGGTCCCAAGAGACCCAGTACTTC.

This clone has more than one count but fewer than ten. The chain couples TRBV4-3 to TRBJ1-2; D call uncertain. The CDR3 consists of 17 residues. In germline, CDR1 is LGHNA, CDR2 YSLEER. V was shortened by 1 base and J by 4 bases, with 19 bases between the two germline ends. The CDR3 reads CASSQGGSRGGPYGYTF. The CDR3 nucleotides are TGCGCCAGCAGCCAAGGAGGGAGTCGAGGAGGACCCTATGGCTACACCTTC.